The 26 T cell receptor beta chains below all came from one sample that was sequenced in a study of cytomegalovirus exposure and HLA in healthy donors. Data came from immunoSEQ multiplex PCR; TCRdb stores just in-frame clones and leaves some out. This table holds approximately 300,000 clones, about nine tenths found once. Sequenced sample: PBMCs. These receptors were collected from a young woman in good health and CMV-seronegative.

This clone showed up just once. The chain has TRBV10-3 and TRBJ1-1; tentative D call: TRBD1 (6 bases). Trimming removed 3 bases from V and 1 base from J, with 15 bases in between. Germline V lookup: CDR1 ENHRY, CDR2 SYGVKD. This CDR3 comprises 16 residues. As DNA, the CDR3 is TGTGCCATCAGTGATTTAAGGGGGTACGGGAACACTGAAGCTTTCTTT. Its translation: CAISDLRGYGNTEAFF.

This clone occurred a few times. The chain uses TRBV18 and TRBJ1-2; unclear D gene. The CDR3 extends over 11 amino acids. The germline CDR1 and CDR2 sequences are KGHSH and LQKENI. V lost 3 bases and J lost 8, with 7 bases in between. The CDR3: CASSPQEGYTF. The CDR3 DNA follows: TGTGCCAGCTCACCCCAAGAGGGCTACACCTTC.

This clone was seen only once. The rearrangement links TRBV11-3 to TRBJ2-1; 7 positions match TRBD2. The CDR3 extends over 18 amino acids. V lost 5 bases and J lost 7; bases outside the gene matches: 20. Germline values: CDR1 SGHNT, CDR2 YENEEA. The CDR3 spells CASSLGGADSGMGNEQFF. CDR3 DNA sequence: TGTGCCAGCAGCCTGGGTGGGGCAGACAGCGGGATGGGAAATGAGCAGTTCTTC.

V gene TRBV9 combines with J gene TRBJ2-5; D might be TRBD2 (6 bases). Trimming removed 3 bases from V and 5 bases from J, with 11 bases in between. Germline CDR1 SGDLS, CDR2 YYNGEE. This CDR3 is 13 amino acids long. CDR3 sequence reads: CASSAGTFETQYF. For the CDR3, the DNA is TGTGCCAGCAGCGCCGGGACTTTTGAGACCCAGTACTTC.

The V call is TRBV30, the J call TRBJ2-7, with no clear D. The V gene's germline CDR1 is GTSNPN and CDR2 SVGIG (reference sequence). The germline V and J ends were trimmed by 3 bases and 6 bases, with 15 bases remaining between them. The CDR3 sequence is 13 residues long. The CDR3 spells CAWSYFPEAEQYF. CDR3 nucleotides: TGTGCCTGGAGCTATTTTCCTGAGGCCGAGCAGTACTTC.

This chain joins TRBV27 and TRBJ2-1, with 15 bases identical to TRBD2. Unmatched junction bases numbered 8, after V lost 4 bases and J lost 1 base. Germline values: CDR1 MNHEY, CDR2 SMNVEV (reference sequence). The CDR3 contains 19 residues. In DNA form, the CDR3 reads TGTGCCAGCAGTTGGGGACTAGCGGGAGGTCGGGGATCCTACAATGAGCAGTTCTTC. It encodes CASSWGLAGGRGSYNEQFF.

The chain combines TRBV6-1 with TRBJ1-4; D not certain. The CDR3 sequence is 15 residues long. The germline V gene encodes CDR1 MNHNS and CDR2 SASEGT. V was pared by 6 bases and J by 2 bases, with 13 bases between. The CDR3 here is CASRTPAGTNEKLFF. The CDR3 nucleotides read TGTGCCAGCAGGACCCCGGCCGGGACTAATGAAAAACTGTTTTTT.

This chain joins TRBV7-2 and TRBJ2-3; 8 bases line up with TRBD1. Germline values: CDR1 SGHTA, CDR2 FQGNSA. The CDR3 sequence is 15 residues long. Trimming removed 4 bases from V and 2 bases from J; junction bases left unmatched: 5. The CDR3 protein is CASSSDRVVTDTQYF. The CDR3 coding sequence is TGTGCCAGCAGCTCGGACAGGGTAGTCACAGATACGCAGTATTTT.

The CDR3 loop is CASSHGPYAGANEKLFF. DNA for the CDR3: TGCGCCAGCAGCCACGGTCCTTATGCAGGGGCTAATGAAAAACTGTTTTTT. The V gene is TRBV4-1, the J gene TRBJ1-4; TRBD1 might be the D (6 bases). The CDR3 runs 17 residues. Trimming removed 3 bases at V and 3 bases at J, with 17 bases between. Germline V gives CDR1 MGHRA, CDR2 YSYEKL.

V gene TRBV4-1 combines with J gene TRBJ1-5; D is ambiguous. Trimming cost V 1 base and J 0 bases, with 4 bases left between them. Germline V lookup: CDR1 MGHRA, CDR2 YSYEKL. The CDR3 length is 14 residues. The CDR3, as DNA: TGCGCCAGCAGCCAAGCGGGTAGCAATCAGCCCCAGCATTTT. It translates to CASSQAGSNQPQHF.

The chain links TRBV19 to TRBJ1-5; 7 bases fit TRBD1. Germline lookup yields CDR1 LNHDA and CDR2 SQIVND (reference sequence). There are 15 residues in the CDR3. Trimming cost V 3 bases and J 1 base; bases outside gene matches: 3. The CDR3 reads CASSIPDRSNQPQHF. The CDR3 nucleotides read TGTGCCAGTAGTATCCCGGACAGGAGCAATCAGCCCCAGCATTTT.

In the case of this clone: Additional DNA sequences in this sample encode the identical CDR3. The chain recombines TRBV5-1 with TRBJ2-2, with unresolved D. This CDR3 comprises 14 residues. Germline CDR1 is SGHRS and CDR2 is YFSETQ. Trimming left V 0 bases short and J 0 bases short, with 3 bases between. The CDR3 coding sequence is TGCGCCAGCAGCTTGGCCGCGAACACCGGGGAGCTGTTTTTT. Translating it yields CASSLAANTGELFF.

The chain couples TRBV5-1 to TRBJ1-1; tentatively, D is TRBD1 (6 bases). This CDR3 spans 14 amino acids. V lost 3 bases and J 4 bases, leaving 13 bases between the germline ends. The germline V gene has CDR1 SGHRS and CDR2 YFSETQ. In DNA, the CDR3 is TGCGCCAGCAGCTCCAGGGGAGGGTTCACTGAAGCTTTCTTT. Encoded protein: CASSSRGGFTEAFF.

This sequence joins TRBV5-4 and TRBJ1-2; 7 bases line up with TRBD1. This CDR3 comprises 14 residues. Germline V lookup: CDR1 SGHNT, CDR2 YYREEE (reference sequence). Trimming took 5 bases from V and 2 from J; bases not matched to a gene: 6. The CDR3 bases are TGTGCCAGCAGTCCTGTCAGGGGGAACTATGGCTACACCTTC. This gives the protein CASSPVRGNYGYTF.

This clone came up many times. The V and J genes are TRBV7-2 and TRBJ2-7; TRBD1 is a possible D gene (6 bases). The V and J ends lost 5 bases and 3 bases respectively, with 20 bases between them. The CDR3 extends over 16 amino acids. Germline loops: CDR1 SGHTA, CDR2 FQGNSA. In DNA, the CDR3 is TGTGCCAGCAGCACAACCCGACCGGGACAATTCTACGAGCAGTACTTC. Encoded protein: CASSTTRPGQFYEQYF. Full variable domain (outside the CDR3, taken from reference TRBV7-2 and TRBJ2-7): GAGVSQSPSNKVTEKGKDVELRCDPISGHTALYWYRQSLGQGLEFLIYFQGNSAPDKSGLPSDRFSAERTGGSVSTLTIQRTQQEDSAVYLCASSTTRPGQFYEQYFGPGTRLTVT.

The chain couples TRBV5-1 to TRBJ2-1; 12 bases agree with TRBD2. Germline V gives CDR1 SGHRS, CDR2 YFSETQ. The V segment lost 1 base and the J segment 7 bases; nucleotides outside the gene matches: 9. This CDR3 is built from 17 residues. The CDR3 nucleotides read TGCGCCAGCAGCTTGTTTGTGACTAGCGGGAGTGAGAATGAGCAGTTCTTC. Residues: CASSLFVTSGSENEQFF.

This chain links TRBV5-6 with TRBJ2-5, with 7 bases lining up with TRBD1. The CDR3 consists of 15 residues. Germline V CDR1 and CDR2: SGHDT, YYEEEE. Trimming cost V 3 bases and J 7 bases; bases outside gene matches: 12. The CDR3 protein is CASSYGQALPWTQYF. In DNA form, the CDR3 reads TGTGCCAGCAGCTACGGACAGGCCCTTCCTTGGACCCAGTACTTC.

About this clone itself: The junction does not match germline at one end; this may be a read error. The chain combines TRBV7-7 with TRBJ2-5, with TRBD1 matching over 9 bases. The CDR3 covers 16 residues. Germline V lookup: CDR1 SSHAT, CDR2 FNYEAQ (reference sequence). The CDR3 DNA reads as TGTGCTAGCAGCTCAACATGGACAGGGGTAATGGAGACCCAGTACTTC. Translation: CASSSTWTGVMETQYF.

In DNA form, the CDR3 reads TGTGCCAGCTCACCAGCGGAAGGGGTTCAGCCCCAGCATTTT. Encoded protein: CASSPAEGVQPQHF. The V gene is TRBV18, the J gene TRBJ1-5; a weak D match, TRBD1 (5 bases). V was cut by 2 bases and J by 6 bases, with 11 bases left in between. Per the germline V gene, CDR1 is KGHSH and CDR2 is LQKENI. The CDR3 totals 14 residues.

This clone was observed a single time. The J gene is TRBJ1-1, the V gene TRBV10-3, with D hard to call. The CDR3 is 11 residues long. V gave up 5 bases and J gave up 5 bases, with 6 bases separating them. Germline loops: CDR1 ENHRY, CDR2 SYGVKD. CDR3: CAISSGTEAFF. CDR3 sequence (DNA): TGTGCCATCAGTTCGGGGACTGAAGCTTTCTTT.

This clone appeared once. The rearrangement uses TRBV7-2 and TRBJ2-6; 12 bases align to TRBD2. V was pared by 2 bases and J by 4 bases, with 6 bases of the junction left unmatched. Germline V gives CDR1 SGHTA, CDR2 FQGNSA. CDR3 length: 18 residues. The CDR3, as DNA: TGTGCCAGCAGCTTACTAGCGGGAGGGTTTCGGGGGGCCAACGTCCTGACTTTC. Translating gives CASSLLAGGFRGANVLTF.

Comments on this clone: Possible read error: a much larger clone is one base away. The chain carries TRBV7-2 and TRBJ2-7, with 9 bases matching TRBD1. Trimming removed 5 bases from V and 2 bases from J; junction bases left unmatched: 4. The CDR3 totals 14 residues. Germline loops: CDR1 SGHTA, CDR2 FQGNSA. CDR3 residues: CASSQGQGPYEQYF. CDR3 coding DNA: TGTGCCAGCAGCCAGGGACAGGGCCCCTACGAGCAGTACTTC.

V usage is TRBV14 and J usage is TRBJ2-2; TRBD2 might be the D (6 bases). Germline CDR1 is SGHDN and CDR2 is FVKESK. The CDR3 sequence is 15 residues long. The V end lost 3 bases, the J end lost 6 bases, and 14 bases lay between the germline ends. The CDR3: CASSHRDSLSGELFF. The CDR3 DNA follows: TGTGCCAGCAGCCACCGGGACTCTCTCTCCGGGGAGCTGTTTTTT.

V is TRBV7-9 and J is TRBJ2-2, with TRBD1 matching 12 bases. Per germline, CDR1 SEHNR and CDR2 FQNEAQ (reference sequence). The CDR3 sequence is 16 residues long. J gave up 7 bases and V 5 bases, and 8 bases lay outside the gene matches. The CDR3 bases are TGTGCCAGCAGCGTAATCGGGACAGGGGGCAACGGGGAGCTGTTTTTT. Translating it yields CASSVIGTGGNGELFF.

The chain links TRBV7-9 to TRBJ2-3, with TRBD1 matching over 9 bases. The ends lost 5 bases at V and 3 bases at J; junction bases unmatched: 6. CDR3 size: 15 residues. Germline lookup yields CDR1 SEHNR and CDR2 FQNEAQ (reference sequence). The CDR3 DNA follows: TGTGCCAGCAGCCACAGACAGGGGGTGACAGATACGCAGTATTTT. Encoded protein: CASSHRQGVTDTQYF.

In nucleotides, the CDR3 is TGTGCCAGCAGGACAGGGGGGGGCACAGATACGCAGTATTTT. It is translated as CASRTGGGTDTQYF. The chain recombines TRBV2 with TRBJ2-3; TRBD1 matches at 9 bases. V was clipped by 6 bases and J by 1 base; unmatched bases: 2. Germline V lookup: CDR1 SNHLY, CDR2 FYNNEI. CDR3 length: 14 amino acids. Drawing the rest from reference TRBV2 and TRBJ2-3, the complete variable domain is EPEVTQTPSHQVTQMGQEVILRCVPISNHLYFYWYRQILGQKVEFLVSFYNNEISEKSEIFDDQFSVERPDGSNFTLKIRSTKLEDSAMYFCASRTGGGTDTQYFGPGTRLTVL.